This TCR beta chain was identified in a study of cytomegalovirus exposure and HLA in healthy donors. Primers included in the PCR were 60 Vbeta and 13 Jbeta primers. Profiling relied on immunoSEQ multiplex PCR, and the TCRdb table lists in-frame clones only, not all of them. The data contain 99,000 or so clones, about 80% of them singletons. This clone was observed a handful of times. Its antigen is as yet unknown. V shed 3 bases and J shed 1 base, with 12 bases lying between them. CDR1 is MGHDK and CDR2 is SYGVNS in the germline V gene. The CDR3 contains 15 residues. General observations from the study: Researchers counted roughly 160 TCR beta chains as cytomegalovirus-associated. Specificity for CMV antigens was confirmed in vitro for a few of the CMV-associated chains.

The material sequenced was PBMCs. The chain couples TRBV25-1 to TRBJ1-1; D gene ambiguous. The sequence derives from a woman in her thirties or forties in good health and CMV-seronegative. The DNA for the CDR3 is TGTGCCAGCAGTGAGGGAGGGTCCGGGAACACTGAAGCTTTCTTT. This gives the protein CASSEGGSGNTEAFF.